Each of the 26 T cell receptor beta chains below was sequenced from the same sample in a study of T cell repertoires in cytomegalovirus infection. No antigen has been assigned to these receptors. TCRdb re-derived calls from the reads in MiXCR, one entry per CDR3 protein. Among 360,000 or so distinct CDR3 sequences listed, approximately 30% were seen once. Sequencing used cultured PBMCs, obtained from culture after CMV antigen stimulation. The origin of the receptors is a human donor in good health (CMV status not recorded). Some clones in this sample may be carry-over from other donors' samples.

This clonotype was picked up one time. The chain joins TRBV5-1 to TRBJ2-3, with 8 bases fitting TRBD1. This CDR3 region has 15 residues. Germline CDR1 SGHRS, CDR2 YFSETQ. The trim removed 5 bases at V and 1 base at J, leaving 6 bases unmatched. CDR3 DNA: TGCGCCAGCAGGCTTGAGGGACAGGGCACAGATACGCAGTATTTT. It codes for CASRLEGQGTDTQYF. The whole variable domain, remainder taken from reference TRBV5-1 and TRBJ2-3, is KAGVTQTPRYLIKTRGQQVTLSCSPISGHRSVSWYQQTPGQGLQFLFEYFSETQRNKGNFPGRFSGRQFSNSRSEMNVSTLELGDSALYLCASRLEGQGTDTQYFGPGTRLTVL.

This clonotype was found a few times. This chain connects TRBV10-2 to TRBJ2-3; D gene unclear. Trimming took off 2 bases at V and 8 bases at J, with 5 bases between the two ends. The V gene's germline CDR1 is WSHSY and CDR2 SAAADI. The CDR3 has 11 residues. CDR3 sequence: CASSEDPTQYF. CDR3 coding DNA: TGCGCCAGCAGTGAGGACCCTACGCAGTATTTT.

The chain uses TRBV10-3 and TRBJ2-2; 11 nucleotides agree with TRBD2. This CDR3 spans 16 amino acids. CDR1 and CDR2 from the germline V gene are ENHRY and SYGVKD. The V segment lost 4 bases and the J segment 3 bases; nucleotides outside the gene matches: 4. The DNA of the CDR3 is TGTGCCATCAGTGCCCTAGCGGGAGGCCACACCGGGGAGCTGTTTTTT. The encoded protein is CAISALAGGHTGELFF.

The chain uses TRBV19 and TRBJ2-7; D tentatively fits TRBD1 or TRBD2 (5 bases each). The V gene's germline CDR1 is LNHDA and CDR2 SQIVND (reference sequence). This CDR3 is built from 13 residues. Trimming left V 5 bases short and J 3 bases short, with 11 bases between. DNA for the CDR3: TGTGCCAGTAGTCCAGGGACCTTCTACGAGCAGTACTTC. Translated, it gives CASSPGTFYEQYF.

The gene calls are TRBV3-1 and TRBJ2-1; D gene uncertain. The CDR3 is 15 residues long. Trimming took off 0 bases at V and 0 bases at J, with 6 bases between the two ends. Germline V gene data show CDR1 as LGHDT and CDR2 as YNNKEL (reference sequence). The CDR3 reads CASSQDSHSYNEQFF. DNA of the CDR3: TGTGCCAGCAGCCAAGACTCCCACTCCTACAATGAGCAGTTCTTC.

Only a few counts were recorded for this clonotype. The chain carries TRBV16 and TRBJ1-2; D remains unclear. V was trimmed by 0 bases and J by 5 bases, leaving 16 bases between them. Germline V gives CDR1 KGHSY, CDR2 FQNENV. This CDR3 has 16 amino acids. This CDR3 is CASSQSSGLGGYGYTF. The DNA for the CDR3 is TGTGCCAGCAGCCAATCTAGCGGCCTGGGAGGGTATGGCTACACCTTC.

The rearrangement joins TRBV11-2 to TRBJ2-5; TRBD1 aligns across 9 bases. This CDR3 contains 16 residues. Trimming at V came to 6 bases and at J to 4 bases, leaving 12 bases not matched to a gene. The V gene's germline CDR1 is SGHAT and CDR2 FQNNGV. CDR3 sequence: CASRPQGARLVETQYF. For the CDR3, the DNA is TGTGCCAGCAGACCACAGGGGGCGCGATTGGTAGAGACCCAGTACTTC.

This clonotype turned up a few times. The rearrangement uses TRBV2 and TRBJ1-5; D is unclear. Trimming took off 3 bases at V and 6 bases at J, with 9 bases between the two ends. CDR3 length: 13 amino acids. Germline CDR1 is SNHLY and CDR2 is FYNNEI. CDR3 nucleotide sequence: TGTGCCAGCAGTGAGTCGGTCTTTCAGCCCCAGCATTTT. Protein product: CASSESVFQPQHF.

Here the CDR3 DNA reads TGTGCCAGCAGCCCATGGGGGGGGCGAGGAAATGAGCAGTTCTTC. Protein sequence: CASSPWGGRGNEQFF. The chain has TRBV7-3 and TRBJ2-1; tentative D call: TRBD2 (7 bases). Germline lookup yields CDR1 SGHTA and CDR2 FQGTGA. Trimming shortened V by 5 bases and J by 7 bases, and 18 bases separated the two germline ends. The CDR3 sequence is 15 residues long.

This chain uses TRBV19 with TRBJ2-1; TRBD1 is a possible D gene (8 bases). CDR3 size: 15 residues. Germline-derived CDR1 and CDR2 are LNHDA and SQIVND (reference sequence). V was cut by 6 bases and J by 10 bases, with 22 bases left in between. The chain's CDR3 is CASSSSGTGGREQFF. In DNA form, the CDR3 reads TGTGCCAGTAGCTCTAGCGGTACAGGGGGTAGGGAGCAGTTCTTC.

This clonotype was found many times. The rearrangement uses TRBV7-2 and TRBJ1-1; D may be TRBD1 (5 bases). CDR3 length equals 13 residues. The germline V and J ends were trimmed by 1 base and 4 bases, with 7 bases remaining between them. Per the germline V gene, CDR1 is SGHTA and CDR2 is FQGNSA. The CDR3 DNA is TGTGCCAGCAGCTTAGAGGGGTTCACTGAAGCTTTCTTT. Translated: CASSLEGFTEAFF.

The rearrangement uses TRBV4-2 and TRBJ2-6; D unresolved. This CDR3 is 17 amino acids long. Germline loops: CDR1 LGHNA, CDR2 YNFKEQ. Trimming took off 4 bases at V and 5 bases at J, with 18 bases between the two ends. The CDR3 is CASSPHKGFIWANVLTF. The CDR3 DNA follows: TGTGCCAGCAGCCCTCATAAGGGTTTCATTTGGGCCAACGTCCTGACTTTC.

A few counts support this clonotype. The chain is built from TRBV20-1 and TRBJ1-6; 7 bases map to TRBD1. The CDR3 is 16 amino acids. CDR1 is DFQATT, CDR2 SNEGSKA, per germline (reference sequence). V lost 1 base, J lost 4 bases, and 7 bases stayed unmatched. CDR3: CSARVQQGLYNSPLHF. CDR3 nucleotides: TGCAGTGCTAGAGTTCAACAGGGGCTATATAATTCACCCCTCCACTTT.

This clonotype was picked up a small number of times. The chain recombines TRBV6-2 or TRBV6-3 with TRBJ2-5, with 8 bases matching TRBD1. V shed 8 bases, J shed 5 bases, and the junction held 10 bases outside the gene matches. CDR1 is MNHEY and CDR2 is SVGEGT in the germline V gene. CDR3 length: 14 amino acids. The CDR3 here is CASLGQAEGETQYF. The CDR3 coding sequence is TGTGCCAGCCTGGGACAGGCCGAGGGGGAGACCCAGTACTTC.

The genes are TRBV10-3 and TRBJ2-5; weak D call: TRBD2 (5 bases). The V end lost 7 bases, the J end lost 5 bases, and 14 bases lay between the germline ends. There are 13 residues in the CDR3. Germline CDR1 and CDR2: ENHRY and SYGVKD. Here the CDR3 reads CAIMREPGETQYF. The CDR3 nucleotides read TGTGCCATCATGAGGGAGCCCGGGGAGACCCAGTACTTC.

This clonotype was seen a handful of times. The chain employs TRBV7-2 and TRBJ1-2, with 9 bases identical to TRBD1. The CDR3 has 14 amino acids. J gave up 8 bases and V 6 bases, and 10 bases lay outside the gene matches. Germline V CDR1 and CDR2: SGHTA, FQGNSA. CDR3 loop: CASRKTGGNGGYTF. CDR3 sequence (DNA): TGTGCCAGCAGGAAGACAGGGGGGAATGGCGGCTACACCTTC.

CDR3 region: CSAADTRGRHNEQFF. CDR3 DNA sequence: TGCAGTGCTGCCGACACAAGGGGACGGCACAATGAGCAGTTCTTC. The J gene is TRBJ2-1, the V gene TRBV20-1; D assignment may be TRBD1 or TRBD2 (5 bases each). V shed 5 bases and J shed 5 bases, with 19 bases lying between them. CDR1 DFQATT and CDR2 SNEGSKA come from the germline V gene (reference sequence). The CDR3 is 15 residues long.

V and J are TRBV29-1 and TRBJ2-3; no clear D. In germline, CDR1 is SQVTM, CDR2 ANQGSEA. V was cut by 0 bases and J by 1 base, with 5 bases left in between. The CDR3 extends over 13 amino acids. CDR3 sequence: CSVEDDRTDTQYF. CDR3 sequence (DNA): TGCAGCGTTGAAGACGACCGCACAGATACGCAGTATTTT.

This clonotype was seen a handful of times. The V and J genes are TRBV6-2 or TRBV6-3 and TRBJ2-7; D may be TRBD1 or TRBD2 (6 bases each). CDR1 is MNHEY, CDR2 SVGEGT, per germline. The ends were cut back, 6 bases at V and 0 bases at J, with 21 bases in the middle. This CDR3 contains 17 residues. CDR3 protein: CASRPILQGLSSYEQYF. The DNA for the CDR3 is TGTGCCAGCAGACCCATACTACAGGGACTCTCCTCCTACGAGCAGTACTTC.

This clonotype has just a few counts. The chain joins TRBV6-6 to TRBJ2-1, with D hard to call. The germline V gene encodes CDR1 MNHNY and CDR2 SVGAGI (reference sequence). The V end was cut by 4 bases, the J end by 6 bases, with 13 bases between. The CDR3 is 14 amino acids. CDR3 amino acids: CASSSWTGGNEQFF. The CDR3 DNA follows: TGTGCCAGCAGTTCCTGGACGGGTGGCAATGAGCAGTTCTTC.

This clonotype was counted between two and nine times. The gene calls are TRBV7-2 and TRBJ2-5; D is perhaps TRBD1 or TRBD2 (5 bases each). V gave up 5 bases and J gave up 1 base, with 17 bases separating them. This CDR3 spans 16 amino acids. CDR1 and CDR2 (germline): SGHTA, FQGNSA. CDR3 nucleotides: TGTGCCAGCAGCCCGATGCGCCGGGGCCTCCAAGAGACCCAGTACTTC. Protein product: CASSPMRRGLQETQYF.

The J gene is TRBJ1-4, the V gene TRBV2; D call uncertain. V was pared by 2 bases and J by 6 bases, with 4 bases between. Germline V gene sequence: CDR1 SNHLY, CDR2 FYNNEI. The CDR3 consists of 12 residues. The CDR3 sequence: CASSELDEKLFF. CDR3 coding DNA: TGTGCCAGCAGTGAATTAGATGAAAAACTGTTTTTT.

The chain uses TRBV7-8 and TRBJ2-7, with 12 bases fitting TRBD2. This CDR3 is built from 15 residues. Germline trimming cut 1 base from V and 6 bases from J; bases unmatched to any gene: 4. In germline, CDR1 is SGHVS, CDR2 FQNEAQ. CDR3 sequence: CASSLVLAGGSEQYV. CDR3 sequence (DNA): TGTGCCAGCAGCTTAGTACTAGCGGGAGGCAGCGAGCAGTACGTC.

The gene calls are TRBV11-3 and TRBJ2-2; D is undetermined. CDR1 is SGHNT and CDR2 is YENEEA in the germline V gene. Deletions cut 1 base from V and 2 bases from J, with 8 bases between. The CDR3 consists of 15 residues. This chain's CDR3 is CASSLGQENTGELFF. The CDR3 DNA is TGTGCCAGCAGCTTAGGCCAGGAAAACACCGGGGAGCTGTTTTTT.

This chain links TRBV19 with TRBJ1-2, with D perhaps TRBD1 (5 bases). V lost 4 bases and J 3 bases, leaving 12 bases between the germline ends. CDR3 length: 14 residues. Germline V gene data show CDR1 as LNHDA and CDR2 as SQIVND (reference sequence). Here the CDR3 reads CASSTRQRDYGYTF. The CDR3 DNA reads as TGTGCCAGTAGTACTCGACAGAGAGACTATGGCTACACCTTC.

A remark on this clonotype: Being one base from a much bigger clone, this may be a read error. This CDR3 is CASGQETQYF. The CDR3 DNA reads as TGTGCCAGCGGCCAAGAGACCCAGTACTTC. The rearrangement joins TRBV7-9 to TRBJ2-5; no definite D call. CDR1 is SEHNR, CDR2 FQNEAQ, per germline (reference sequence). V lost 8 bases and J 1 base, leaving 2 bases between the germline ends. CDR3 length: 10 residues.